This T cell receptor (beta chain) was recorded in a study of prognosis after radiotherapy for stage I lung cancer listed by TCRdb under 2021. At the level of the whole study: Between early 2018 and January 2019, nineteen stage I NSCLC patients were enrolled in Nanjing, China. Peripheral blood TCR beta repertoires were profiled in stage I NSCLC patients before and after stereotactic body radiotherapy, and the repertoires were related to distant failure. Tumor histology was squamous cell carcinoma in about 7 patients and adenocarcinoma in roughly 13. Oligometastatic NSCLC after surgical resection of the primary tumor was present in several patients, while newly diagnosed primary stage I lung tumors were present in over eleven. The study sequenced around 38 blood samples from about 20 patients, one before and one after SBRT per patient. The cohort was made up of 10 to 15 men and more than 5 women, with a median age of approximately 74 years and an age range of about 50 to 84 years. Using image-guided IMRT or VMAT, SBRT was delivered in 3 to 5 fractions at a biologically effective dose of at least 100 Gy. Every patient was deemed medically inoperable, around twelve because of comorbidities and over five because they refused surgery. No patient received concurrent therapy alongside SBRT. Distant metastases were developed by four of the 19 patients after SBRT, at a median of roughly 7 months, whereas no significant progression was observed in the other 15 patients.

The CDR3 runs 13 amino acids, cysteine and phenylalanine included. Left in the record is the CDR3 DNA by itself, 39 bases read in frame from the first base. CDR1 and CDR2, looked up from the germline V gene, are MNHEY and SVGEGT. V is cut by 2 bases and J by 8 bases, and the space between the germline ends is 12 bases. This clonotype was seen many times. Its antigen is still unknown. No much larger clonotype is one base removed from it; base qualities were not supplied. All patients had node-negative disease on CT and PET/CT, and none had a history of other malignancies or had previously received chemotherapy or radiotherapy. At each of the two time points, 5 to 6 milliliters of peripheral venous blood were collected into EDTA tubes. PBMCs were isolated by Ficoll-Paque Plus density-gradient centrifugation. Immediately after collection, samples were stored at -80 degrees C until analysis. Overall results and qualifications from the work: Post-SBRT Shannon entropy and its change from baseline were lower in patients who developed distant metastases; baseline Shannon entropy was not associated with metastases. Whether the expanded TCR clones were tumor-specific was not determined. Differences in TRBV and TRBJ usage frequencies by metastasis status were reportedly observed in two V genes at baseline and in fewer than 10 V and two J genes after SBRT. The study was limited by the small cohort and short follow-up, and independent validation of the study findings is required. No adjustment for multiple comparisons was applied to any of the reported P values. Unique TCR clone counts fell after SBRT (median about 9,300 before versus about 7,100 after; Wilcoxon paired P=0.011).

Two rounds of multiplex PCR on genomic DNA were used to amplify the TCR beta CDR3 region. In the first PCR round, primers specific to each TRBV and TRBJ gene were used, and the primer sequences were filed in Chinese patent CN105087789A. The second PCR round used universal primers. The Roche High Pure PCR Template Preparation Kit was used to extract genomic DNA from frozen PBMCs. An Illumina HiSeq 3000 was used to sequence the libraries paired-end with 151 bp reads. Per the authors' processing: Raw reads lacking the multiplex PCR primer sequences were removed with CutAdapt. High-quality paired reads were merged into contigs with PEAR. TRB V, D and J gene segments were assigned to each contig with MiXCR by alignment to reference sequences. To remove sequencing errors, CDR3 sequences were clustered according to base quality and sequence similarity. Shannon entropy normalized by the natural log of productive TCR sequence number was used as the measure of diversity. Clonality was defined as one minus Shannon entropy divided by the natural log of the number of unique clonotypes. Using the Youden index from ROC curves, the researchers picked the repertoire-metric cut-offs for progression-free survival, and all analyses were carried out in R 3.5.3. The public reads were reprocessed in TCRdb via fastp at Q25 and MiXCR, keeping in-frame beta chains. One record per CDR3 amino acid sequence lists the most common genes and DNA. These V and J calls are TCRdb output, not the study's own analysis. In all, the sample holds 59,000 or so distinct CDR3 sequences, and about 25% of those were seen once. Together, the top ten hold 7.5% of the sample.

The source was PBMCs, collected before or after stereotactic body radiation therapy (not recorded which). Recombination connected TRBV6-2 or TRBV6-3 to TRBJ1-1; too little of a D gene remains to name it. This receptor was taken from a donor over 45 with non-small cell lung cancer. The nucleotide sequence reads as follows: TGTGCCAGCAGTTACACACCGGGAGTCGAAGCTTTCTTT. The resulting protein is CASSYTPGVEAFF.